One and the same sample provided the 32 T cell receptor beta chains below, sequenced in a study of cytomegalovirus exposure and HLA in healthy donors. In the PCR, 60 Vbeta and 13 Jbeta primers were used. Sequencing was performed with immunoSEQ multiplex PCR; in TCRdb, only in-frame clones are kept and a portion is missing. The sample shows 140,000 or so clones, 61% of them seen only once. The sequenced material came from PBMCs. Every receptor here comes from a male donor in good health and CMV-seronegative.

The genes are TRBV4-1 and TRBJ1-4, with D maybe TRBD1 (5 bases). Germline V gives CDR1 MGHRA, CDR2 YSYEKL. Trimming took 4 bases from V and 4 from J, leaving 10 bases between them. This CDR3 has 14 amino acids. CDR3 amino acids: CASSRGGDNEKLFF. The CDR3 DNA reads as TGCGCCAGCAGCCGCGGAGGGGATAATGAAAAACTGTTTTTT.

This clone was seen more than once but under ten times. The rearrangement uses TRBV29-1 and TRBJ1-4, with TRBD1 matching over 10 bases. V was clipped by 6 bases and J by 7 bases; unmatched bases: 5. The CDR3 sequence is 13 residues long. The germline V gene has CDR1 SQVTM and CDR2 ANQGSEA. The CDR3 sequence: CSVRQGASEKLFF. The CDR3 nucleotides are TGCAGCGTACGACAGGGGGCAAGTGAAAAACTGTTTTTT.

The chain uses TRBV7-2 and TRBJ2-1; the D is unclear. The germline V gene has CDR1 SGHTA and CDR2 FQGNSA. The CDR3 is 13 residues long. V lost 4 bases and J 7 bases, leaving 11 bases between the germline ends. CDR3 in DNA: TGTGCCAGCAGCTACGCGAGAGGAAATGAGCAGTTCTTC. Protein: CASSYARGNEQFF.

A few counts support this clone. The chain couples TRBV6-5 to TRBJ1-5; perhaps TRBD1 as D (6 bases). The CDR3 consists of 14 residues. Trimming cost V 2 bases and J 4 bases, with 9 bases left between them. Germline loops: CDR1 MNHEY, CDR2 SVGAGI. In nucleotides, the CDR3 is TGTGCCAGCAGTTACCGACAGGAAAATCAGCCCCAGCATTTT. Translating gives CASSYRQENQPQHF.

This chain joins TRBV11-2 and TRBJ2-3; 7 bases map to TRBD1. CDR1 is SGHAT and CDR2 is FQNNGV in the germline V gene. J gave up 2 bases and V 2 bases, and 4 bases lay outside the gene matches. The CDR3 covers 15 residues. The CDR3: CASSLMGQFTDTQYF. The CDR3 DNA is TGTGCCAGCAGCTTAATGGGACAGTTCACAGATACGCAGTATTTT.

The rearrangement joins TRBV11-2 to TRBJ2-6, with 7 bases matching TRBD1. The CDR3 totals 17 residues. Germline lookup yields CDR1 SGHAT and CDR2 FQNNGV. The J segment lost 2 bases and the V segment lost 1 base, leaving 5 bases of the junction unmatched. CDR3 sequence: CASSLADRVAGANVLTF. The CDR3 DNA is TGTGCCAGCAGCTTAGCCGACAGGGTGGCTGGGGCCAACGTCCTGACTTTC.

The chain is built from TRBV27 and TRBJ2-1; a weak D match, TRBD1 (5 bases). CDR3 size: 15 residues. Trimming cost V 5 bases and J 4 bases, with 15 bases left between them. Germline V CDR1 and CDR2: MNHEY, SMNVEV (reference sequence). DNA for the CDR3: TGTGCCAGCAGTAATGGCAGGGCCGGTTACAATGAGCAGTTCTTC. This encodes CASSNGRAGYNEQFF.

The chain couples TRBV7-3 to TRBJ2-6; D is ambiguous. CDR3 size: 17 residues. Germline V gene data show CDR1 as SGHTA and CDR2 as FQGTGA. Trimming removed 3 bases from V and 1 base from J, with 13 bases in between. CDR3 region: CASSFPTRISGANVLTF. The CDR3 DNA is TGTGCCAGCAGCTTTCCGACTCGTATATCTGGGGCCAACGTCCTGACTTTC.

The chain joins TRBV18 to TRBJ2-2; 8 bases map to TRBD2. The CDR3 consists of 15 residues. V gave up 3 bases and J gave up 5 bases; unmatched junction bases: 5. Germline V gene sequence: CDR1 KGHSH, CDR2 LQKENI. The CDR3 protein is CASSPPGGGTGELFF. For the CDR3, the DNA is TGTGCCAGCTCACCCCCCGGGGGGGGGACCGGGGAGCTGTTTTTT.

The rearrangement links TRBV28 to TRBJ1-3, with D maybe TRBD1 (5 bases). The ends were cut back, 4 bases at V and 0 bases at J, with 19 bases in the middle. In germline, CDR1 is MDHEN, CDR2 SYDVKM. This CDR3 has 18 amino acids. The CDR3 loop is CASSSWVTGTDSGNTIYF. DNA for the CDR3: TGTGCCAGCAGTTCGTGGGTCACCGGGACTGACTCTGGAAACACCATATATTTT.

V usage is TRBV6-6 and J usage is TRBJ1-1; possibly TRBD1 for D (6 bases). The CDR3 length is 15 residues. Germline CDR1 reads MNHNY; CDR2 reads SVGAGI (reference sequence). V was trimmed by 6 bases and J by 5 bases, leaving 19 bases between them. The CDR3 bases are TGTGCCAGCAGCTGGGGGCCCGCGGGCGGGACTGAAGCTTTCTTT. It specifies CASSWGPAGGTEAFF.

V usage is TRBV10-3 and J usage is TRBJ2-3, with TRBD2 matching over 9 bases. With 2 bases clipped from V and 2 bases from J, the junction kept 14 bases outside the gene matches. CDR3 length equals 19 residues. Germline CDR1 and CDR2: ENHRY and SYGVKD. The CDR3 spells CAISERLAGIGEATDTQYF. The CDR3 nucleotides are TGTGCCATCAGTGAGCGCCTAGCGGGAATCGGGGAGGCCACAGATACGCAGTATTTT.

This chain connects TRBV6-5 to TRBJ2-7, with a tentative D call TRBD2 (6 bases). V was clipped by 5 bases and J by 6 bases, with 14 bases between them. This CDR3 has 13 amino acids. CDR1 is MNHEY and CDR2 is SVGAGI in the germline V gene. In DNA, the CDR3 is TGTGCCAGCAGTGTACCGGGACTTGCCGAGCAGTACTTC. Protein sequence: CASSVPGLAEQYF.

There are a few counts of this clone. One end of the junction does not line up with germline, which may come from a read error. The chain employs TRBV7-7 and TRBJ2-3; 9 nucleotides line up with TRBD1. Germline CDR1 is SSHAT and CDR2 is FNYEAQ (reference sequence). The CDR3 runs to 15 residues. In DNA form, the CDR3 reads TGTGCTAGCAGCTTATTTACAGGGGGCGCAGATACGCAGTATTTT. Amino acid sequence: CASSLFTGGADTQYF.

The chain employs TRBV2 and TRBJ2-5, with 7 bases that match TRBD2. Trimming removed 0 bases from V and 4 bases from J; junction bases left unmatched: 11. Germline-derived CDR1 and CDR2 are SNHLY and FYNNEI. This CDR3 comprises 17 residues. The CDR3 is CASSEATGGGERETQYF. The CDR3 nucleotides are TGTGCCAGCAGTGAAGCGACGGGGGGAGGGGAGAGAGAGACCCAGTACTTC.

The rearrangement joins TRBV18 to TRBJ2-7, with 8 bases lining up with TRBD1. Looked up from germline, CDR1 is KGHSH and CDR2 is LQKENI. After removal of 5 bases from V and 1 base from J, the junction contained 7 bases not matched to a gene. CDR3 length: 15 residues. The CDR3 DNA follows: TGTGCCAGCTCAGGACAGGGTCCTTTTTCCTACGAGCAGTACTTC. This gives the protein CASSGQGPFSYEQYF. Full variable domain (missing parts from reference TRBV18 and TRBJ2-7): NAGVMQNPRHLVRRRGQEARLRCSPMKGHSHVYWYRQLPEEGLKFMVYLQKENIIDESGMPKERFSAEFPKEGPSILRIQQVVRGDSAAYFCASSGQGPFSYEQYFGPGTRLTVT.

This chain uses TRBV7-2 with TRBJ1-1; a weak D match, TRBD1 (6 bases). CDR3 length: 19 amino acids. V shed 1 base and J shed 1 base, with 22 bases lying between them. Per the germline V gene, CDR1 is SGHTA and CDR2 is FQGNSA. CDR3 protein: CASSLGAPTLQGRNTEAFF. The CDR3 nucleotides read TGTGCCAGCAGCTTAGGGGCCCCCACTCTACAGGGACGGAACACTGAAGCTTTCTTT.

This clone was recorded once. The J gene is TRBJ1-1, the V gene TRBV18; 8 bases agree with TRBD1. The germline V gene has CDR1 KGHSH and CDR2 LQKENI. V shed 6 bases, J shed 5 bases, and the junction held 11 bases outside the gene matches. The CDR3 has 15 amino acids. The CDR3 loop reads CASSSGGAGGTEAFF. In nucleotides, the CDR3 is TGTGCCAGCTCCTCAGGGGGCGCCGGGGGGACTGAAGCTTTCTTT.

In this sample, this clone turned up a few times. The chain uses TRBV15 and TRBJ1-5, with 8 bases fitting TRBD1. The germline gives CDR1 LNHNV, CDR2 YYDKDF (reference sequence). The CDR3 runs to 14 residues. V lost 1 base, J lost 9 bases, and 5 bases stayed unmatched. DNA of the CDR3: TGTGCCACCAGCAGAGCAGGGGGCGAGGGGCCCCAGCATTTT. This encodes CATSRAGGEGPQHF. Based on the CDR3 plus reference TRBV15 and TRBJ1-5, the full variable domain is DAMVIQNPRYQVTQFGKPVTLSCSQTLNHNVMYWYQQKSSQAPKLLFHYYDKDFNNEADTPDNFQSRRPNTSFCFLDIRSPGLGDTAMYLCATSRAGGEGPQHFGDGTRLSIL.

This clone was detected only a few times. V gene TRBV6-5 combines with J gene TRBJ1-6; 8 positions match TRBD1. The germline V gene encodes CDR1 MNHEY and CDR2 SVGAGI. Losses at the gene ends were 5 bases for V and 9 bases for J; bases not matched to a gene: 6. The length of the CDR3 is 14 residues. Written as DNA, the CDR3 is TGTGCCAGCAGTGACAGGGGCGGAGGTTCACCCCTCCACTTT. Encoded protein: CASSDRGGGSPLHF.

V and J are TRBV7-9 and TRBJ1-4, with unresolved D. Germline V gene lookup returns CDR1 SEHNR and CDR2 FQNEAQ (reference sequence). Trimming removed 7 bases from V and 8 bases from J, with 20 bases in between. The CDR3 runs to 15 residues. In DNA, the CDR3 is TGTGCCAGCATCGGGCAGACCTCTGCGGGGGAAAAACTGTTTTTT. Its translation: CASIGQTSAGEKLFF. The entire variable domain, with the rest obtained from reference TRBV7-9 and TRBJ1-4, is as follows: DTGVSQNPRHKITKRGQNVTFRCDPISEHNRLYWYRQTLGQGPEFLTYFQNEAQLEKSRLLSDRFSAERPKGSFSTLEIQRTEQGDSAMYLCASIGQTSAGEKLFFGSGTQLSVL.

This CDR3 reads CASSPLSDYNEQFF. The CDR3 bases are TGTGCCAGCAGCCCCCTGTCAGACTACAATGAGCAGTTCTTC. V is TRBV7-2 and J is TRBJ2-1, with D hard to call. Germline CDR1 SGHTA, CDR2 FQGNSA. The CDR3 totals 14 residues. Deletions cut 5 bases from V and 3 bases from J, with 11 bases between.

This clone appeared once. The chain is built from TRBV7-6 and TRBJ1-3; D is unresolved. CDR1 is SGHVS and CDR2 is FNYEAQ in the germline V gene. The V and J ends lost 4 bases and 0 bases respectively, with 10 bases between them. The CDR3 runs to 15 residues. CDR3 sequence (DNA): TGTGCCAGCAGCTCGCGACGGGACTCTGGAAACACCATATATTTT. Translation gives CASSSRRDSGNTIYF.

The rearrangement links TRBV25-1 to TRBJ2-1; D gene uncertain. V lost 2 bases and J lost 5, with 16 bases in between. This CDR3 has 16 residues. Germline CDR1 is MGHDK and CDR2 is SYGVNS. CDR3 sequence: CASSERQTTSHNEQFF. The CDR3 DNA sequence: TGTGCCAGCAGTGAAAGGCAGACGACATCCCACAATGAGCAGTTCTTC.

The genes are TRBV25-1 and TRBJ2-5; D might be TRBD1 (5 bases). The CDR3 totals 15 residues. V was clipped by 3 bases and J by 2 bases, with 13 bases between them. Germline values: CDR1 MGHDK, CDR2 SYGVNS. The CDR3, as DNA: TGTGCCAGCAGTGATCCTAAGACAGCACAAGAGACCCAGTACTTC. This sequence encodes CASSDPKTAQETQYF.

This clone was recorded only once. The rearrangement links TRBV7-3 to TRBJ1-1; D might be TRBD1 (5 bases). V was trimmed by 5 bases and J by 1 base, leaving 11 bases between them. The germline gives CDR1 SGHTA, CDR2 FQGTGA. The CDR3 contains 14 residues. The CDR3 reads CASSLTGPNTEAFF. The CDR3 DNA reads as TGTGCCAGCAGCCTTACAGGTCCGAACACTGAAGCTTTCTTT.

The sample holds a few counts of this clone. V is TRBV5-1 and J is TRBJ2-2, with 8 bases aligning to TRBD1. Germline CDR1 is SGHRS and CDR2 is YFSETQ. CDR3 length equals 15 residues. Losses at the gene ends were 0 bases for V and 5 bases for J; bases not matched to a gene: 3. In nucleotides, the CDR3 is TGCGCCAGCAGCTTGGCCAGGGGGCATACCGGGGAGCTGTTTTTT. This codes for CASSLARGHTGELFF.

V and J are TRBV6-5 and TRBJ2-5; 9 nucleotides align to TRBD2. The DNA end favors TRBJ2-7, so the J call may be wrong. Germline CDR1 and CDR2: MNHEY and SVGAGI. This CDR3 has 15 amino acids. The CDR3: CASSPRGGSSYEQYF. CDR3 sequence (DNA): TGTGCCAGCAGCCCGCGGGGGGGGAGCTCCTACGAGCAGTACTTC.

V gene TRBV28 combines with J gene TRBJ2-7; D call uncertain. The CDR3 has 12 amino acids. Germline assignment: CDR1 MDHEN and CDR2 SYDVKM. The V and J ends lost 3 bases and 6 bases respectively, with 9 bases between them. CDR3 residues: CASSFSQTEQYF. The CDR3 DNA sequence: TGTGCCAGCAGTTTTTCACAGACCGAGCAGTACTTC. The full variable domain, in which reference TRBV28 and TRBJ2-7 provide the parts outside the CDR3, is DVKVTQSSRYLVKRTGEKVFLECVQDMDHENMFWYRQDPGLGLRLIYFSYDVKMKEKGDIPEGYSVSREKKERFSLILESASTNQTSMYLCASSFSQTEQYFGPGTRLTVT.

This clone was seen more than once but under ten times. The CDR3 loop is CASSLIGWTGVIGGETQYF. CDR3 in DNA: TGTGCCAGCAGCTTGATTGGATGGACAGGGGTAATCGGCGGGGAGACCCAGTACTTC. The chain has TRBV5-6 and TRBJ2-5; 9 nucleotides line up with TRBD1. The CDR3 consists of 19 residues. Germline V gives CDR1 SGHDT, CDR2 YYEEEE. The ends lost 1 base at V and 5 bases at J; junction bases unmatched: 18.

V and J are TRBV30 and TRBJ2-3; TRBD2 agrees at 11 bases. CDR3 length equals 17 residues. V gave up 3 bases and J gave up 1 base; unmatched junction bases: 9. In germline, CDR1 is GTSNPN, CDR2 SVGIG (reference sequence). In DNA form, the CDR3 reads TGTGCCTGGAGGACTAGCGGGGTAGTTCGCGGCACAGATACGCAGTATTTT. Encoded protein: CAWRTSGVVRGTDTQYF.

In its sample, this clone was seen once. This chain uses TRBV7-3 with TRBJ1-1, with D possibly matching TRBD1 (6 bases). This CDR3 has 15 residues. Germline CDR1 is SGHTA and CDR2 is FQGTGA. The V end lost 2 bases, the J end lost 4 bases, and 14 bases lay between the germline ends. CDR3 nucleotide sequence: TGTGCCAGCAGCTTAGGGCAGGGGTCCACCACTGAAGCTTTCTTT. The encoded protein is CASSLGQGSTTEAFF. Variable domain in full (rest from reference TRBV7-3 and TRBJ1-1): GAGVSQTPSNKVTEKGKYVELRCDPISGHTALYWYRQSLGQGPEFLIYFQGTGAADDSGLPNDRFFAVRPEGSVSTLKIQRTERGDSAVYLCASSLGQGSTTEAFFGQGTRLTVV.